The rows below give T cell receptor beta chains drawn from one sample of a study of blood T cell repertoires in COVID-19. Using immunoSEQ multiplex PCR, the repertoire was profiled, and TCRdb retains in-frame clones only, with some absent. The sample consists of roughly 300,000 clones, 90% to 95% of them appearing once. Sequencing was done on a sample of peripheral blood. These TCRs come from a woman aged 25 to 39 with COVID-19, enrolled during active disease. Both conserved end residues are part of each CDR3. The D gene is left open where the match is weak.

TRBV21-1,.,TRBJ2-4,CASSTFRVGQSRKNIQYF
TRBV18,.,TRBJ2-7,CASSAGGPSYEQYF
TRBV10-3,.,TRBJ2-7,CAISESRDNIYEQYF
TRBV20-1,.,TRBJ2-7,CSASQDEQYF
TRBV6-4,.,TRBJ2-7,CASSRDWTGEQYF
TRBV4-2,.,TRBJ1-2,CASSQAGQTQYGYTF
TRBV25-1,.,TRBJ2-7,CASSDRVAYEQYF
TRBV14,TRBD2,TRBJ2-1,CASSQEALLAGDYNEQFF
TRBV28,TRBD2,TRBJ2-7,CASSPSGGSYEQYF
TRBV28,TRBD1,TRBJ1-2,CASRIAGGINYGYTF
TRBV6-4,TRBD2,TRBJ2-3,CARRVAGGPPDTQYF
TRBV28,TRBD1,TRBJ1-1,CASSFSGQGPLGFF
TRBV28,.,TRBJ2-3,CASRGGTDTQYF
TRBV7-9,TRBD2,TRBJ2-1,CASSTSGRTHNEQFF
TRBV19,TRBD1,TRBJ1-1,CASSTQGQASTEAFF
TRBV6-5,TRBD2,TRBJ2-3,CASSRGLAGDTQYF
TRBV4-1,.,TRBJ1-2,CASSPTKFYGYTF
TRBV2,.,TRBJ1-1,CASSFSIGEVTEAFF
TRBV7-2,.,TRBJ1-2,CASSLSGLYGYTF
TRBV6-5,TRBD1,TRBJ1-4,CASSDYRGGNEKLFF
TRBV7-9,.,TRBJ1-1,CASSFLGEWGRGITEAFF
TRBV30,TRBD1,TRBJ2-7,CAWDSGGRYEQYF
TRBV2,TRBD1,TRBJ1-4,CASNRPGGTTNEKLFF
TRBV2,TRBD1,TRBJ2-2,CASRKGQMNTGELFF
TRBV29-1,TRBD1,TRBJ1-1,CSVEAGGVGTEAFF
TRBV9,TRBD2,TRBJ2-7,CASSGDGSSGQRQYF
TRBV7-2,.,TRBJ1-2,CASSLVSEGYGYTF
TRBV10-1,TRBD2,TRBJ2-1,CASSVGGLAGYNEQFF
TRBV6-2/TRBV6-3,.,TRBJ1-1,CASSASFTEAFF
TRBV11-2,.,TRBJ1-2,CASSLDGTVNYGYTF
TRBV15,.,TRBJ1-1,CATSRAGDGTEAFF